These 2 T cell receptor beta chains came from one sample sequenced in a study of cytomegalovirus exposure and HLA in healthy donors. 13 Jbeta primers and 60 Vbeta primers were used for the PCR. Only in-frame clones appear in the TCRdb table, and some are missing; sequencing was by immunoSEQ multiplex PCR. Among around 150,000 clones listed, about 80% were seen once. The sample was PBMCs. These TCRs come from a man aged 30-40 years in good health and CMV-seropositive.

The CDR3 reads CASSFLDSHTDTQYF. The CDR3 region has the DNA TGTGCCAGCAGCTTTTTAGATTCCCACACAGATACGCAGTATTTT. The chain links TRBV7-2 to TRBJ2-3; D uncertain. The V end was cut by 3 bases, the J end by 2 bases, with 12 bases between. Germline V lookup: CDR1 SGHTA, CDR2 FQGNSA. This CDR3 is built from 15 residues.

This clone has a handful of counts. The CDR3 DNA follows: TGTGCCAGCAGATCGACAGGGGAGGGTCAGCCCCAGCATTTT. This codes for CASRSTGEGQPQHF. The rearrangement links TRBV27 to TRBJ1-5; TRBD1 aligns across 8 bases. CDR1 is MNHEY and CDR2 is SMNVEV in the germline V gene (reference sequence). V trimming: 6 bases; J trimming: 6 bases; junction bases outside the gene matches: 7. The CDR3 has 14 amino acids.